The T cell receptor (beta chain) under discussion was sequenced for a study of shared clonotypes between healthy human individuals. Study-wide context: The study drew on a couple of women and a few men aged 18 to 49 as donors. General study points: Roughly 5% of naive CD4 clonotypes were shared across a few donors. Even with large depth, rarefaction showed that sorted-subset sequencing was incomplete.

Regarding this clone: Its antigen is unidentified.

The junction had 9 bases not matched to a gene; V was cut back by 1 base and J by 0 bases. Germline-derived CDR1 and CDR2 are SGHTA and FQGNSA. The CDR3 is 19 residues long. The table came from immunoSEQ multiplex PCR; TCRdb's copy has only in-frame clones and leaves some out. The table includes roughly 2,000,000 clones, just under 95% detected once. Selected positively for CCR7 and CD45RO-negative, naive CD8 cells excluded terminally differentiated effector memory CD45RA+ cells. This TCR was sampled from a man between 18 and 29 years old in good health. The chain joins TRBV7-2 to TRBJ1-6, with 7 bases aligning to TRBD1. Sequenced material: naive CD8+ T cells sorted from blood. The CDR3, as DNA: TGTGCCAGCAGCTTAGGACCCCCGGGACAGAGCTCCTATAATTCACCCCTCCACTTT. This encodes CASSLGPPGQSSYNSPLHF.